Listed below are T cell receptor beta chains from one sample, sequenced in a study of shared clonotypes between healthy human individuals. Generated by immunoSEQ multiplex PCR, the TCRdb table keeps only in-frame clones and is missing some. The sample includes 650,000 to 700,000 clones, 90% seen only once; the top ten take 30% to 35%. The source material was memory CD8+ T cells from PBMCs. The receptor set was obtained from a man aged 18 to 29 in good health. Some clones in this sample may be carry-over from other donors' samples. Both conserved end residues are part of each CDR3. Fields, in order: J gene, V gene, clone size, D gene, CDR3 protein, CDR3 DNA. D genes are given only for firm matches. The size of a clone is reported for some rows only, either as once, few or many, or as a class for expanded clones.

J: TRBJ2-3; V: TRBV9; size: once; D: TRBD2; CDR3: CASSVGLAGTDTQYF; DNA: TGTGCCAGCAGCGTAGGCCTAGCGGGGACAGATACGCAGTATTTT
J: TRBJ2-7; V: TRBV5-8; size: -; D: -; CDR3: CASSSNRDSSYEQYF; DNA: TGTGCCAGCAGTTCAAACCGGGACTCTTCCTACGAGCAGTACTTC
J: TRBJ2-7; V: TRBV9; size: -; D: TRBD1; CDR3: CASSVAGTGTHEQYF; DNA: TGTGCCAGCAGCGTAGCTGGGACAGGGACGCACGAGCAGTACTTC
J: TRBJ2-1; V: TRBV6-1; size: -; D: -; CDR3: CASSPQESAGQFF; DNA: TGTGCCAGCTCTCCACAGGAGTCCGCCGGGCAGTTCTTC
J: TRBJ2-5; V: TRBV9; size: -; D: -; CDR3: CASTARAEETQYF; DNA: TGTGCCAGCACCGCCCGGGCAGAAGAGACCCAGTACTTC
J: TRBJ2-4; V: TRBV28; size: -; D: TRBD1; CDR3: CASSFAPGQGMLVQYF; DNA: TGTGCCAGCAGTTTCGCTCCGGGACAGGGGATGTTGGTTCAGTACTTC
J: TRBJ1-2; V: TRBV11-2; size: once; D: -; CDR3: CASSLIGLGYGYTF; DNA: TGTGCCAGCAGCTTAATTGGGTTGGGCTATGGCTACACCTTC
J: TRBJ1-2; V: TRBV27; size: -; D: -; CDR3: CASGRGDYGYTF; DNA: TGTGCCAGCGGCCGAGGAGACTATGGCTACACCTTC
J: TRBJ2-1; V: TRBV29-1; size: -; D: -; CDR3: CSVAPLLTMEFF; DNA: TGCAGCGTCGCTCCCCTCCTTACCATGGAGTTCTTC
J: TRBJ2-7; V: TRBV7-9; size: -; D: -; CDR3: CASSFLGHEQYF; DNA: TGTGCCAGCAGCTTCCTGGGCCACGAGCAGTACTTC
J: TRBJ2-1; V: TRBV15; size: -; D: -; CDR3: CATSRDRGSPYNEQFF; DNA: TGTGCCACCAGCAGAGATCGAGGGTCCCCTTACAATGAGCAGTTCTTC
J: TRBJ1-5; V: TRBV6-5; size: few; D: -; CDR3: CASSQLRAHQPQHF; DNA: TGTGCCAGCAGCCAACTCCGGGCCCATCAGCCCCAGCATTTT
J: TRBJ1-1; V: TRBV2; size: -; D: -; CDR3: CASTNGGGTEAFF; DNA: TGTGCCAGCACGAACGGAGGGGGCACTGAAGCTTTCTTT
J: TRBJ2-7; V: TRBV28; size: -; D: -; CDR3: CASSFTPPGAYEQYF; DNA: TGTGCCAGCAGTTTTACCCCCCCAGGGGCCTACGAGCAGTACTTC
J: TRBJ2-7; V: TRBV11-2; size: -; D: -; CDR3: CASSLRLDHEQYF; DNA: TGTGCCAGCAGCTTACGCTTAGACCACGAGCAGTACTTC
J: TRBJ2-5; V: TRBV7-6; size: -; D: TRBD2; CDR3: CASSSRLAVRETQYF; DNA: TGTGCCAGCAGCTCCCGGCTAGCGGTGAGGGAGACCCAGTACTTC